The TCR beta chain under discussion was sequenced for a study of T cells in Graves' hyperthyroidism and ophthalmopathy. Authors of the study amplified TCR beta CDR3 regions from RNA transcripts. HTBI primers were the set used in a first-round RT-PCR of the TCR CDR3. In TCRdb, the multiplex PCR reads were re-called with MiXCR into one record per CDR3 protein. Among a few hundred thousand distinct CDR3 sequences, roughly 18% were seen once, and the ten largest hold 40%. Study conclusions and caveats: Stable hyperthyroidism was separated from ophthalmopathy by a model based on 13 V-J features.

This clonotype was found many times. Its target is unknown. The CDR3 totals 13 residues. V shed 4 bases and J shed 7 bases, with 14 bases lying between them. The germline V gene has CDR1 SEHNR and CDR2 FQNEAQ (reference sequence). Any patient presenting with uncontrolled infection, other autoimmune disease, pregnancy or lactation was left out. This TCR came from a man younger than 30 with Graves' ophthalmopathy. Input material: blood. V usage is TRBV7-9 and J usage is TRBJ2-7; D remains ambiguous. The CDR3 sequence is CASSSHFSLEQYF. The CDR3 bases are TGTGCCAGCAGCTCCCACTTTTCGCTTGAGCAGTACTTC.